These 20 T cell receptor beta chains were sequenced from one sample in a study of shared clonotypes between healthy human individuals (dated by TCRdb to the early 2020s). Library preparation employed the immunoSEQ multiplex PCR assay. This is the immuneACCESS table as TCRdb keeps it, with only in-frame sequences that have V and J called. A part of the clones is gone; compared with another copy, unresolved V genes explain less than half, and the rest is unexplained. In this sample the table shows 650,000 to 800,000 clones, roughly two thirds of which occur a single time. The ten largest clones take up approximately 1.8% of the sample. Source material: memory CD4+ T cells sorted from blood. The cell subset or site label corresponds to: CD45RA-negative fraction. Receptors were obtained from a woman under 40 in good health.

The rearrangement links TRBV11-3 to TRBJ2-2, with 7 bases matching TRBD2. This CDR3 is built from 16 residues. The V segment lost 2 bases and the J segment 6 bases; nucleotides outside the gene matches: 9. The germline gives CDR1 SGHNT, CDR2 YENEEA. CDR3 sequence reads: CASSLIRPGRAGELFF. In DNA, the CDR3 is TGTGCCAGCAGCTTAATTAGGCCAGGGAGGGCCGGGGAGCTGTTTTTT. Using reference TRBV11-3 and TRBJ2-2 for the parts outside the CDR3, the full variable domain is EAGVVQSPRYKIIEKKQPVAFWCNPISGHNTLYWYLQNLGQGPELLIRYENEEAVDDSQLPKDRFSAERLKGVDSTLKIQPAELGDSAVYLCASSLIRPGRAGELFFGEGSRLTVL.

The chain uses TRBV27 and TRBJ1-5; no clear D. V was clipped by 4 bases and J by 1 base, with 14 bases between them. Germline assignment: CDR1 MNHEY and CDR2 SMNVEV (reference sequence). CDR3 length: 16 residues. CDR3 protein: CASSSLRSGSNQPQHF. In nucleotides, the CDR3 is TGTGCCAGCAGTTCCCTTAGATCGGGAAGCAATCAGCCCCAGCATTTT.

The genes are TRBV6-6 and TRBJ2-2; D uncertain. V dropped 5 bases and J dropped 7 bases, with 11 bases sitting between them. Germline V gene data show CDR1 as MNHNY and CDR2 as SVGAGI (reference sequence). The CDR3 consists of 13 residues. The CDR3 spells CASSPRGDGELFF. The DNA of the CDR3 is TGTGCCAGCAGTCCTCGTGGGGACGGGGAGCTGTTTTTT.

The chain is built from TRBV6-6 and TRBJ1-3; D is undetermined. CDR1 is MNHNY and CDR2 is SVGAGI in the germline V gene (reference sequence). CDR3 length: 12 amino acids. V was trimmed by 7 bases and J by 4 bases, leaving 8 bases between them. The CDR3 loop reads CASISPGNTIYF. CDR3 DNA: TGTGCCAGCATATCTCCCGGAAACACCATATATTTT.

The sample holds many counts of this clone. The chain carries TRBV4-2 and TRBJ1-3; 11 bases are shared with TRBD1. The CDR3 has 20 amino acids. CDR1 is LGHNA, CDR2 YNFKEQ, per germline. Trimming cost V 1 base and J 0 bases; bases outside gene matches: 11. CDR3 region: CASSQGLRTGGSSSGNTIYF. The CDR3 DNA reads as TGTGCCAGCAGCCAAGGCCTAAGGACAGGGGGCTCCTCCTCTGGAAACACCATATATTTT.

Worth noting for this clone: This sample includes further DNA sequences coding for the same CDR3. The rearrangement uses TRBV5-1 and TRBJ2-5, with D possibly matching TRBD2 (5 bases). Trimming pared 4 bases from V and 2 bases from J, leaving 9 bases between. There are 13 residues in the CDR3. From germline, CDR1 is SGHRS and CDR2 YFSETQ. In DNA form, the CDR3 reads TGCGCCAGCAGCCTTGGGAGTCAAGAGACCCAGTACTTC. This sequence encodes CASSLGSQETQYF. The complete variable domain, with remaining parts taken from reference TRBV5-1 and TRBJ2-5, reads KAGVTQTPRYLIKTRGQQVTLSCSPISGHRSVSWYQQTPGQGLQFLFEYFSETQRNKGNFPGRFSGRQFSNSRSEMNVSTLELGDSALYLCASSLGSQETQYFGPGTRLLVL.

The chain has TRBV29-1 and TRBJ2-7, with 12 positions matching TRBD2. CDR3 length equals 13 residues. J lost 0 bases, V lost 6 bases, and 0 bases had no gene match. From germline, CDR1 is SQVTM and CDR2 ANQGSEA. The chain's CDR3 is CSVTSGSSYEQYF. The CDR3 DNA reads as TGCAGCGTGACTAGCGGGAGCTCCTACGAGCAGTACTTC.

This sequence joins TRBV5-1 and TRBJ2-1; D might be TRBD2 (6 bases). This CDR3 comprises 17 residues. Germline CDR1 SGHRS, CDR2 YFSETQ. Trimming cost V 3 bases and J 4 bases, with 20 bases left between them. The CDR3 coding sequence is TGCGCCAGCAGCTCGGCGACGGGGCTAGCGATATACAATGAGCAGTTCTTC. Encoded protein: CASSSATGLAIYNEQFF.

This chain joins TRBV7-9 and TRBJ1-1; 7 bases fit TRBD1. This CDR3 has 14 amino acids. V dropped 5 bases and J dropped 0; count of bases not matched to a gene: 3. Germline V CDR1 and CDR2: SEHNR, FQNEAQ (reference sequence). The CDR3 protein is CASSTGQMNTEAFF. For the CDR3, the DNA is TGTGCCAGCAGCACGGGACAGATGAACACTGAAGCTTTCTTT.

This chain uses TRBV5-1 with TRBJ1-4; D is perhaps TRBD1 (6 bases). Per the germline V gene, CDR1 is SGHRS and CDR2 is YFSETQ. The CDR3 spans 14 residues. V lost 5 bases and J 8 bases, leaving 16 bases between the germline ends. The CDR3 region is CASSQDSSIEKLFF. In DNA, the CDR3 is TGCGCCAGCAGTCAGGACAGCTCCATAGAAAAACTGTTTTTT.

Note on this clone: Other nucleotide sequences from this sample produce the same CDR3. V is TRBV5-1 and J is TRBJ1-1; D perhaps matches TRBD1 (6 bases). Between the trimmed V and J ends, which lost 4 bases and 1 base, there was a span of 8 bases. This CDR3 is 13 amino acids long. Germline values: CDR1 SGHRS, CDR2 YFSETQ. CDR3: CASSVQGNTEAFF. The CDR3 DNA reads TGCGCCAGCAGCGTACAGGGGAACACTGAAGCTTTCTTT.

The chain has TRBV27 and TRBJ1-5; no reliable D call. CDR3 size: 12 residues. Germline lookup yields CDR1 MNHEY and CDR2 SMNVEV (reference sequence). The germline V and J ends were trimmed by 3 bases and 3 bases, with 3 bases remaining between them. CDR3 nucleotide sequence: TGTGCCAGCAGTTTTCTCAATCAGCCCCAGCATTTT. It yields the protein CASSFLNQPQHF.

J is TRBJ2-1 and V is TRBV2; a weak D match, TRBD2 (6 bases). This CDR3 contains 15 residues. Germline CDR1 is SNHLY and CDR2 is FYNNEI. The V and J ends lost 2 bases and 2 bases respectively, with 10 bases between them. For the CDR3, the DNA is TGTGCCAGCAGTGAATTGGGACTGACCTACAATGAGCAGTTCTTC. Residues: CASSELGLTYNEQFF.

This chain connects TRBV21-1 to TRBJ2-1. TRBV21-1 is described as a pseudogene. The CDR3 has 16 residues. CDR3 amino acids: CASSPSYWGNYNEQFF. The CDR3 DNA is TGTGCCAGCAGCCCCTCGTATTGGGGGAACTACAATGAGCAGTTCTTC.

The rearrangement joins TRBV21-1 to TRBJ1-6; TRBD1, the D gene given by the table, was not confirmed from the DNA. TRBV21-1 is a listed pseudogene. The CDR3 loop spans 12 amino acids. The CDR3 loop is CASSKGQTPLHF. CDR3 bases: TGTGCCAGCAGCAAAGGACAAACACCCCTCCACTTT.

This clone was detected many times. This chain joins TRBV6-1 and TRBJ2-7; 8 bases map to TRBD1. Germline lookup yields CDR1 MNHNS and CDR2 SASEGT. This CDR3 spans 13 amino acids. J was trimmed by 9 bases and V by 2 bases; bases with no gene match: 6. CDR3 residues: CASSEQGAAGQYF. The CDR3, as DNA: TGTGCCAGCAGTGAACAGGGGGCAGCGGGGCAGTACTTC.

The chain combines TRBV6-1 with TRBJ2-1, with 8 bases fitting TRBD2. This CDR3 comprises 14 residues. Germline CDR1 MNHNS, CDR2 SASEGT. Trimming at V came to 6 bases and at J to 15 bases, leaving 16 bases not matched to a gene. The CDR3 sequence is CASRANEEAGAPFF. CDR3 DNA: TGTGCCAGCAGGGCAAACGAGGAAGCGGGGGCTCCGTTCTTC.

The chain couples TRBV5-1 to TRBJ2-3; 11 bases are a match to TRBD2. Germline V CDR1 and CDR2: SGHRS, YFSETQ. V shed 4 bases and J 5 bases; nucleotides not matched to a gene: 24. This CDR3 spans 21 amino acids. This chain's CDR3 is CASSTRGGSRILAGVGDTQYF. The DNA of the CDR3 is TGCGCCAGCAGCACCCGAGGTGGTTCCAGAATACTAGCGGGAGTGGGAGATACGCAGTATTTT.

J is TRBJ2-7 and V is TRBV28; maybe TRBD2 (6 bases). CDR3 length: 13 amino acids. Germline V gene sequence: CDR1 MDHEN, CDR2 SYDVKM. Trimming removed 8 bases at V and 3 bases at J, with 14 bases between. Here the CDR3 reads CASSKGGVYEQYF. In nucleotides, the CDR3 is TGTGCCAGCTCGAAAGGAGGGGTCTACGAGCAGTACTTC. Full variable domain (rest looked up from reference TRBV28 and TRBJ2-7): DVKVTQSSRYLVKRTGEKVFLECVQDMDHENMFWYRQDPGLGLRLIYFSYDVKMKEKGDIPEGYSVSREKKERFSLILESASTNQTSMYLCASSKGGVYEQYFGPGTRLTVT.

This chain uses TRBV5-1 with TRBJ2-7; D is perhaps TRBD2 (6 bases). Per germline, CDR1 SGHRS and CDR2 YFSETQ. CDR3 length: 14 amino acids. With 2 bases removed from V and 2 bases from J, the gap between germline ends came to 11 bases. CDR3 region: CASSFRDLAYEQYF. CDR3 nucleotides: TGCGCCAGCAGCTTCCGGGACTTAGCCTACGAGCAGTACTTC.